This TCR beta chain was obtained from a study of cytomegalovirus exposure and HLA in healthy donors. CDR1 SGHTA and CDR2 FQGNSA come from the germline V gene. This CDR3 is 15 amino acids long. After removal of 5 bases from V and 8 bases from J, the junction contained 7 bases not matched to a gene. The primer mix had 60 Vbeta and 13 Jbeta primers. Method: immunoSEQ multiplex PCR; TCRdb's copy keeps in-frame clones and lacks some. The table has about 190,000 clones, approximately 70% seen once. This clonotype was obtained from a woman in her 30s in good health and CMV-seropositive. Material: PBMCs. The chain employs TRBV7-2 and TRBJ2-1; 12 bases agree with TRBD2. The chain's CDR3 is CASSQTSGSTDEQFF. CDR3 coding DNA: TGTGCCAGCAGCCAGACTAGCGGGAGTACGGATGAGCAGTTCTTC. Combining the CDR3 with reference TRBV7-2 and TRBJ2-1 gives the whole variable domain GAGVSQSPSNKVTEKGKDVELRCDPISGHTALYWYRQSLGQGLEFLIYFQGNSAPDKSGLPSDRFSAERTGGSVSTLTIQRTQQEDSAVYLCASSQTSGSTDEQFFGPGTRLTVL.